This T cell receptor beta chain came from a study of T cell responses to AZD1222 COVID-19 vaccine. Across the whole study: Pooled samples include second doses given at about 4 or 12 weeks. Study-wide points: Within unmutated variant regions lay the reported targets of nearly half of spike-specific TCRs. Recipients of two AZD1222 doses showed rising Spike-specific TCR breadth and depth.

On this clone itself: Its antigen remains unknown.

With V trimmed by 6 bases and J by 4 bases, 10 bases remained unmatched. Germline V CDR1 and CDR2: LGHNT, FRNRAP. The CDR3 extends over 16 amino acids. Repertoires were generated with immunoSEQ multiplex PCR, while TCRdb's copy carries only in-frame clones and drops some. The sample includes 150,000 or so clones, less than 95% of them seen just once. The sequences come from peripheral blood, collected on day 0 of AZD1222 vaccination. The rearrangement joins TRBV12-5 to TRBJ1-1; TRBD1 matches at 11 bases. This TCR was recovered from an adult in good health. The CDR3 region has the DNA TGTGCTAGTGGCCTCGGACAGGGGGCTTTCGTCACTGAAGCTTTCTTT. Protein sequence: CASGLGQGAFVTEAFF.